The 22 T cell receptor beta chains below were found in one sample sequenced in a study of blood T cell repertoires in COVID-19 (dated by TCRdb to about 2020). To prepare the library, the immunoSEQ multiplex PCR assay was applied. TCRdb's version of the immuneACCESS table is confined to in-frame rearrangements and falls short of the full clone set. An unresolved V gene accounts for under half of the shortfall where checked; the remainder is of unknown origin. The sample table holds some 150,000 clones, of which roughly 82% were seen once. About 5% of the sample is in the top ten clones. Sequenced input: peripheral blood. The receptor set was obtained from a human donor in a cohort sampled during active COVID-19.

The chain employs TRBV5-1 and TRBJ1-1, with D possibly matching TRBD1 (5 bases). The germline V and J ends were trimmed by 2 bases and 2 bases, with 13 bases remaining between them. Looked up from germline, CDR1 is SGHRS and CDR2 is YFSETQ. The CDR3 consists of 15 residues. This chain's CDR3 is CASSFDGAGNTEAFF. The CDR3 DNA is TGCGCCAGCAGCTTCGATGGGGCTGGAAACACTGAAGCTTTCTTT.

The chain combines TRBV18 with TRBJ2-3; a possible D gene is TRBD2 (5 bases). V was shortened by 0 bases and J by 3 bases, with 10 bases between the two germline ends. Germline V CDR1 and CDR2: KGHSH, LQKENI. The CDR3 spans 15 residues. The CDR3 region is CASSPPSRTTDTQYF. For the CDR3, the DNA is TGTGCCAGCTCACCACCGTCTCGGACTACAGATACGCAGTATTTT.

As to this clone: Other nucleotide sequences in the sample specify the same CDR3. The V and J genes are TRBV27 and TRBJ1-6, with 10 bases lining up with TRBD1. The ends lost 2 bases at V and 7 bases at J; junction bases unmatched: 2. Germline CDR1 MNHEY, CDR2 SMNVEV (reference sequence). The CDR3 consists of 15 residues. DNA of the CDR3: TGTGCCAGCAGTTTAAGGACAGGGGGAAATTCACCCCTCCACTTT. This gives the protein CASSLRTGGNSPLHF.

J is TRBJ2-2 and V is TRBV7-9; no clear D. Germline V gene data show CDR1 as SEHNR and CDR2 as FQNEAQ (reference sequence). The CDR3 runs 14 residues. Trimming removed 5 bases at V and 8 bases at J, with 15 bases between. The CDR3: CASSPGQRAGELFF. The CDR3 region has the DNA TGTGCCAGCAGCCCGGGTCAAAGAGCTGGGGAGCTGTTTTTT.

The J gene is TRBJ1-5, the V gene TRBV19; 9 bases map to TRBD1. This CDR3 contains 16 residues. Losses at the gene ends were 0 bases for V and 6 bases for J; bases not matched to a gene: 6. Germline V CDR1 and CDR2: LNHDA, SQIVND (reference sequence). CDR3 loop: CASSIDRGQGIQPQHF. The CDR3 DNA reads TGTGCCAGTAGTATAGATCGGGGACAGGGAATTCAGCCCCAGCATTTT.

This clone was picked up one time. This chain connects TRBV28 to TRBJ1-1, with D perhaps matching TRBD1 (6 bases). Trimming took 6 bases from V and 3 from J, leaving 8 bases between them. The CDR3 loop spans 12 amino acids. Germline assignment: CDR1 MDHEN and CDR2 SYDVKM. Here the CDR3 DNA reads TGTGCCAGCAGCTACAGGGACACTGAAGCTTTCTTT. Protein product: CASSYRDTEAFF. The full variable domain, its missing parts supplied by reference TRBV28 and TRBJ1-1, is DVKVTQSSRYLVKRTGEKVFLECVQDMDHENMFWYRQDPGLGLRLIYFSYDVKMKEKGDIPEGYSVSREKKERFSLILESASTNQTSMYLCASSYRDTEAFFGQGTRLTVV.

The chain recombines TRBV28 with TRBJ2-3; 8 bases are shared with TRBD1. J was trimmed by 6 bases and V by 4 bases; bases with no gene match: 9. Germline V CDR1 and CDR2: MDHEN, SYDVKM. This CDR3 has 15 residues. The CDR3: CASSSRTGWRDTQYF. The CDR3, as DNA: TGTGCCAGCAGTTCGCGGACAGGGTGGAGGGATACGCAGTATTTT.

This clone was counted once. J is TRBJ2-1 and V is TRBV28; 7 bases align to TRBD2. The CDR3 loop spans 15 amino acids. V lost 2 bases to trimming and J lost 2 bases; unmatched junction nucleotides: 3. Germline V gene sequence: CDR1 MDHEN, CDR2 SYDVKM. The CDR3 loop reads CASSLRGEPYNEQFF. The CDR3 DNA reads TGTGCCAGCAGTTTACGGGGGGAGCCCTACAATGAGCAGTTCTTC.

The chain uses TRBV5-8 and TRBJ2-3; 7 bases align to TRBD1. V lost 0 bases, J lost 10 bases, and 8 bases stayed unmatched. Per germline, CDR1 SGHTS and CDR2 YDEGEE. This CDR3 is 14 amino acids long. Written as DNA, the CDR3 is TGTGCCAGCAGCTTGGAACAGGGGCCCTCCTCGCAGTATTTT. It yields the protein CASSLEQGPSSQYF.

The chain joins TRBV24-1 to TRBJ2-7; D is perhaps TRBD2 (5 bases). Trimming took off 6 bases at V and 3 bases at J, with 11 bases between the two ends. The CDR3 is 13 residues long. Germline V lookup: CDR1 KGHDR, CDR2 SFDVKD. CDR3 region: CATSNPGIYEQYV. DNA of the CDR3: TGTGCCACCAGTAACCCGGGGATCTACGAGCAGTACGTC.

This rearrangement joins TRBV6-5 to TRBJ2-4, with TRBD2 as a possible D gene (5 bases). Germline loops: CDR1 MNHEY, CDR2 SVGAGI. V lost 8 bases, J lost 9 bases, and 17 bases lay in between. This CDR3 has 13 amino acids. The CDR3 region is CASPDDGVGIQYF. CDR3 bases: TGTGCCAGCCCCGACGACGGGGTGGGCATTCAGTACTTC.

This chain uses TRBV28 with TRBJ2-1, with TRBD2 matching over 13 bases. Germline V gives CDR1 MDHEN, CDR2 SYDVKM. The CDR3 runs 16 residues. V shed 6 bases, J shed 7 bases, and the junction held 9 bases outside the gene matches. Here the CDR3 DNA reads TGTGCCAGCAGCACAACTAGCGGGGGGGCCCAGAATGAGCAGTTCTTC. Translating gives CASSTTSGGAQNEQFF.

CDR3 DNA sequence: TGTGCCAGCGGAAGACAGGGAGGAGCAGATACGCAGTATTTT. This sequence encodes CASGRQGGADTQYF. V usage is TRBV9 and J usage is TRBJ2-3; TRBD1 might be the D (7 bases). V shed 7 bases and J shed 4 bases, with 16 bases lying between them. Per germline, CDR1 SGDLS and CDR2 YYNGEE. The CDR3 spans 14 residues.

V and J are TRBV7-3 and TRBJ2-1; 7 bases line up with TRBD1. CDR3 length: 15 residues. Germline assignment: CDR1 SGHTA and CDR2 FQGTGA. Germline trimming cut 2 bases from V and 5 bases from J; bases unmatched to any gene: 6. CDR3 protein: CASSLGQGVHNEQFF. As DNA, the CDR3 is TGTGCCAGCAGCTTAGGCCAGGGGGTCCACAATGAGCAGTTCTTC.

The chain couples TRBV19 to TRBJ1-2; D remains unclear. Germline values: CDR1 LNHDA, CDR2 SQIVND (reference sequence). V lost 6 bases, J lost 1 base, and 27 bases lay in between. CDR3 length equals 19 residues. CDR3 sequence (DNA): TGTGCCAGTAGCCCCCTGTTTAGGGCCGGGATCGCCCTTAACTATGGCTACACCTTC. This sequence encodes CASSPLFRAGIALNYGYTF.

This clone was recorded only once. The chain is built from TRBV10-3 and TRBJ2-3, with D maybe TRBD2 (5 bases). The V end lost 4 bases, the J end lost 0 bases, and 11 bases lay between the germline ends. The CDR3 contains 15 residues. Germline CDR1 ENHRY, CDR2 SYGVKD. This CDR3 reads CAISGAGVSTDTQYF. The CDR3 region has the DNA TGTGCCATCAGTGGCGCCGGGGTGAGCACAGATACGCAGTATTTT.

CDR3 loop: CASSLVEGGINTGELFF. The CDR3 nucleotides read TGTGCCAGCAGCTTGGTCGAGGGAGGGATCAACACCGGGGAGCTGTTTTTT. The chain links TRBV5-8 to TRBJ2-2; TRBD2 aligns across 7 bases. The CDR3 covers 17 residues. Germline CDR1 is SGHTS and CDR2 is YDEGEE. V was clipped by 0 bases and J by 2 bases; unmatched bases: 7. Together with reference TRBV5-8 and TRBJ2-2, the CDR3 gives the full variable domain: EAGVTQSPTHLIKTRGQQATLRCSPISGHTSVYWYQQALGLGLQFLLWYDEGEERNRGNFPPRFSGRQFPNYSSELNVNALELEDSALYLCASSLVEGGINTGELFFGEGSRLTVL.

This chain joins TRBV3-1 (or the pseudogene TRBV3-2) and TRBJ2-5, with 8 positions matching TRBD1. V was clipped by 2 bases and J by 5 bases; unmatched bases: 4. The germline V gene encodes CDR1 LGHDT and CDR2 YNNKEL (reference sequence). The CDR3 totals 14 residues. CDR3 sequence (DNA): TGTGCCAGCAGCCAATCAGGGGGCTACGAGACCCAGTACTTC. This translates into CASSQSGGYETQYF.

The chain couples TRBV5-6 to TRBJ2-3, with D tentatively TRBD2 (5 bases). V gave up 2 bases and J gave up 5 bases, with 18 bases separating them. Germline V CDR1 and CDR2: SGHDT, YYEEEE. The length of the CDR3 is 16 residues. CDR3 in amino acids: CASSFEVGSGIDTQYF. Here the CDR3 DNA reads TGTGCCAGCAGCTTCGAGGTGGGATCGGGGATAGATACGCAGTATTTT.

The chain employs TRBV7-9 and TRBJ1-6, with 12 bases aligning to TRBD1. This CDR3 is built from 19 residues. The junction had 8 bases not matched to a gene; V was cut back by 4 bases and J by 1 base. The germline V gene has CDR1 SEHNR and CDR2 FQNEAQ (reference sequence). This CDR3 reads CASSSLGGQGASYNSPLHF. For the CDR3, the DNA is TGTGCCAGCAGCTCATTAGGGGGACAGGGGGCTTCCTATAATTCACCCCTCCACTTT.

Here the CDR3 DNA reads TGTGCCAGCAGGGCGGGAGGGACAGGGGGTGAGACCCAGTACTTC. Amino acid sequence: CASRAGGTGGETQYF. The genes are TRBV27 and TRBJ2-5, with 11 positions matching TRBD1. Per the germline V gene, CDR1 is MNHEY and CDR2 is SMNVEV (reference sequence). Germline trimming cut 6 bases from V and 5 bases from J; bases unmatched to any gene: 8. The CDR3 runs to 15 residues.

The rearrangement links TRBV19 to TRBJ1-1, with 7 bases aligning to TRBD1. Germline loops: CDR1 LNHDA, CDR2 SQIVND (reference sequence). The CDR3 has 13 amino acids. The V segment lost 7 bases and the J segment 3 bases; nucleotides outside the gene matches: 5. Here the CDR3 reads CASTQGQHTEAFF. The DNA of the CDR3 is TGTGCCAGTACCCAGGGACAGCACACTGAAGCTTTCTTT.